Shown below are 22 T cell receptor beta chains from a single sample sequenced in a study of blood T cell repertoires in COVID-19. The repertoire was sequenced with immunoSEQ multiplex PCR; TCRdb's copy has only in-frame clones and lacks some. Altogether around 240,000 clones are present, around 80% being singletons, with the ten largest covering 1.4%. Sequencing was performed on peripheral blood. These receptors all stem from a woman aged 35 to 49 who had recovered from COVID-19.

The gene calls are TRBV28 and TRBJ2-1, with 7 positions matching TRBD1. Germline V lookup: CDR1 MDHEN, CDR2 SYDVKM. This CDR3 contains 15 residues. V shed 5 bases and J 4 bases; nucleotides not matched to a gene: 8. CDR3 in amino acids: CASSPPGTAYNEQFF. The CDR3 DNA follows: TGTGCCAGCAGTCCACCAGGGACAGCTTACAATGAGCAGTTCTTC.

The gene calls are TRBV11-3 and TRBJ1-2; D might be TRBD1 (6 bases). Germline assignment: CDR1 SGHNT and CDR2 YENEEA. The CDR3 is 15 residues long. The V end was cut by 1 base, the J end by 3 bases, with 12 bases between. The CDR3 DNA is TGTGCCAGCAGCTTAGGTATTCAGGGGTACTATGGCTACACCTTC. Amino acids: CASSLGIQGYYGYTF. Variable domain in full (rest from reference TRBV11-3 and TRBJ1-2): EAGVVQSPRYKIIEKKQPVAFWCNPISGHNTLYWYLQNLGQGPELLIRYENEEAVDDSQLPKDRFSAERLKGVDSTLKIQPAELGDSAVYLCASSLGIQGYYGYTFGSGTRLTVV.

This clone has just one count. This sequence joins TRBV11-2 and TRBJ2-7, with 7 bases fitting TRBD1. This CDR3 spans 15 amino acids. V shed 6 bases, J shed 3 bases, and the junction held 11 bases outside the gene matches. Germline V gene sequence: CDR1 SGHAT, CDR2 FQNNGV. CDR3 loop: CASRHETQGVYEQYF. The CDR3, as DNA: TGTGCCAGCAGACACGAAACCCAGGGGGTCTACGAGCAGTACTTC.

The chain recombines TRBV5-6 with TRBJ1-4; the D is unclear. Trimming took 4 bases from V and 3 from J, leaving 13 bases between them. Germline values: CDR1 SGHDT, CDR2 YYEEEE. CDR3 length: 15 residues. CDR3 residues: CASSQVGQPNEKLFF. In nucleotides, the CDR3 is TGTGCCAGCAGCCAGGTTGGGCAGCCTAATGAAAAACTGTTTTTT. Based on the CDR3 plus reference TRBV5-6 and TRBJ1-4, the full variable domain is DAGVTQSPTHLIKTRGQQVTLRCSPKSGHDTVSWYQQALGQGPQFIFQYYEEEERQRGNFPDRFSGHQFPNYSSELNVNALLLGDSALYLCASSQVGQPNEKLFFGSGTQLSVL.

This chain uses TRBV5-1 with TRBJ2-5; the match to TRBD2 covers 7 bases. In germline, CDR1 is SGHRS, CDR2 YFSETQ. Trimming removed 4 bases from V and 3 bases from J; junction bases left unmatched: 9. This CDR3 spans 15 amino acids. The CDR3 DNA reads TGCGCCAGCAGCAACGGACTAGAGGCAAAAGAGACCCAGTACTTC. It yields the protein CASSNGLEAKETQYF.

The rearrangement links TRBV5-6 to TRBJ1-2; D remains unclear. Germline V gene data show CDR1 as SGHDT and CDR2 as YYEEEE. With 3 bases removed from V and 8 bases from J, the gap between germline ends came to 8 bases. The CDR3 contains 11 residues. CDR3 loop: CASSWGGGYTF. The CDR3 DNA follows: TGTGCCAGCAGCTGGGGAGGGGGCTACACCTTC.

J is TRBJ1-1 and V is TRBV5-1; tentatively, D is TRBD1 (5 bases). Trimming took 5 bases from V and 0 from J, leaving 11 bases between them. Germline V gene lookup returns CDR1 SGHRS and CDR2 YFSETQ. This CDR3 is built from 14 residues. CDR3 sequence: CASRLQGMNTEAFF. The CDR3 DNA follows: TGCGCCAGCAGGCTTCAGGGCATGAACACTGAAGCTTTCTTT.

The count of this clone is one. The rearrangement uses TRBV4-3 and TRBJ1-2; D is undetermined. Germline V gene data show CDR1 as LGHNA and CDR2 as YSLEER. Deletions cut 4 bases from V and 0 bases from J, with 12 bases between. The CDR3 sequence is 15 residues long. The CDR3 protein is CASSPGSGANYGYTF. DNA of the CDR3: TGCGCCAGCAGCCCCGGGTCGGGAGCTAACTATGGCTACACCTTC.

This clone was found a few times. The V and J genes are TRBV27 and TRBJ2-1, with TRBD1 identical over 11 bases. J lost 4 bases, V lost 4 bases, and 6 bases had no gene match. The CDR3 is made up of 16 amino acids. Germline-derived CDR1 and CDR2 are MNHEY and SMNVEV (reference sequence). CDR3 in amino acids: CASSSAGTGGYNEQFF. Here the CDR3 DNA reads TGTGCCAGCAGTTCCGCCGGGACAGGGGGGTACAATGAGCAGTTCTTC.

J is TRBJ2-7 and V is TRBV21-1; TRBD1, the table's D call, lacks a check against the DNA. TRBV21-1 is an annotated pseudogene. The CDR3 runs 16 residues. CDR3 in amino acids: CASSKAYDSETYEQYF. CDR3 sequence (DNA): TGTGCCAGCAGCAAAGCGTACGACAGTGAAACCTACGAGCAGTACTTC.

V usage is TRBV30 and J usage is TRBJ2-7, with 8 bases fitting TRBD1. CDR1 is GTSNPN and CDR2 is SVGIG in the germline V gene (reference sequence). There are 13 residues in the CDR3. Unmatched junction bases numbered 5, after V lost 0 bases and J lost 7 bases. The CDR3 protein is CAWSVQGAWEQYF. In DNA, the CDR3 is TGTGCCTGGAGTGTCCAGGGGGCTTGGGAGCAGTACTTC.

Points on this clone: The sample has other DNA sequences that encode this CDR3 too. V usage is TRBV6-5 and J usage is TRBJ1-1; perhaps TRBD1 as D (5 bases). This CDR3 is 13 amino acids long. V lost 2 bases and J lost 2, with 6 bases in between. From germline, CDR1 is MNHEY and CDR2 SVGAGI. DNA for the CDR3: TGTGCCAGCAGTTACAGGGGAAACACTGAAGCTTTCTTT. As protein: CASSYRGNTEAFF.

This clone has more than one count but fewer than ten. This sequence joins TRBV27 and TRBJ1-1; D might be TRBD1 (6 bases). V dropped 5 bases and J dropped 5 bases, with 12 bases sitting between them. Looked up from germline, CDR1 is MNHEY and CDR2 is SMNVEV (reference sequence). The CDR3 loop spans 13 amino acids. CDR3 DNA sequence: TGTGCCAGCAGTGTTCAGGGGCTAACTGAAGCTTTCTTT. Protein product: CASSVQGLTEAFF.

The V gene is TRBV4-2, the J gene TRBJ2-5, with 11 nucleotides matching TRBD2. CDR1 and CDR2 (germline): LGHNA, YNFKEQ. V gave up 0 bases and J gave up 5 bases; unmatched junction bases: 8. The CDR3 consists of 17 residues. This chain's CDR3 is CASSQDLAGGSGETQYF. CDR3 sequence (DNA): TGTGCCAGCAGCCAAGATCTAGCGGGGGGTTCTGGGGAGACCCAGTACTTC.

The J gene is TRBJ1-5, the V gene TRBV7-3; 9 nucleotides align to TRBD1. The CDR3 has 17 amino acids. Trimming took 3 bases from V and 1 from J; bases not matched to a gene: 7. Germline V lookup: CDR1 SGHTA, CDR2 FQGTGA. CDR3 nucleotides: TGTGCCAGCAGCTTGAGCAGGACAGGGGACAGCAATCAGCCCCAGCATTTT. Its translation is CASSLSRTGDSNQPQHF. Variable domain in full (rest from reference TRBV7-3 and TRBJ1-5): GAGVSQTPSNKVTEKGKYVELRCDPISGHTALYWYRQSLGQGPEFLIYFQGTGAADDSGLPNDRFFAVRPEGSVSTLKIQRTERGDSAVYLCASSLSRTGDSNQPQHFGDGTRLSIL.

In DNA, the CDR3 is TGTGCCAGTAGGCCCCGGGAAGCCGGGGCCAACGTCCTGACTTTC. This sequence encodes CASRPREAGANVLTF. This sequence joins TRBV19 and TRBJ2-6, with a possible D match to TRBD2 (5 bases). V lost 6 bases to trimming and J lost 4 bases, with 13 bases between them. Germline values: CDR1 LNHDA, CDR2 SQIVND (reference sequence). This CDR3 is built from 15 residues. The full variable domain, rest sourced from reference TRBV19 and TRBJ2-6, is DGGITQSPKYLFRKEGQNVTLSCEQNLNHDAMYWYRQDPGQGLRLIYYSQIVNDFQKGDIAEGYSVSREKKESFPLTVTSAQKNPTAFYLCASRPREAGANVLTFGAGSRLTVL.

CDR3 loop: CASSLDLLQGRTGELFF. In DNA, the CDR3 is TGCGCCAGCAGCTTGGATTTATTACAGGGAAGGACCGGGGAGCTGTTTTTT. The V gene is TRBV5-1, the J gene TRBJ2-2; TRBD1 might be the D (6 bases). V lost 0 bases, J lost 5 bases, and 17 bases lay in between. Germline V gene data show CDR1 as SGHRS and CDR2 as YFSETQ. The CDR3 is 17 residues long.

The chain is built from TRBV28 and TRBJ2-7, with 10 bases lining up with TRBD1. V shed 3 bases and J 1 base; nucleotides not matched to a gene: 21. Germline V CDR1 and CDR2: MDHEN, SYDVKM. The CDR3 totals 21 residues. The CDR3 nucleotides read TGTGCCAGCAGTTTGGGATTGATTGGGACAGGGGCGACTCAGGCATCCTACGAGCAGTACTTC. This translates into CASSLGLIGTGATQASYEQYF.

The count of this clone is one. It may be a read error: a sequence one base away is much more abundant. Here the CDR3 reads CASSPYQETQYF. The CDR3 bases are TGTGCCAGCAGCCCGTACCAAGAGACCCAGTACTTC. The chain uses TRBV11-2 and TRBJ2-5; D not certain. The length of the CDR3 is 12 residues. V lost 5 bases to trimming and J lost 0 bases, with 4 bases between them. The germline gives CDR1 SGHAT, CDR2 FQNNGV.

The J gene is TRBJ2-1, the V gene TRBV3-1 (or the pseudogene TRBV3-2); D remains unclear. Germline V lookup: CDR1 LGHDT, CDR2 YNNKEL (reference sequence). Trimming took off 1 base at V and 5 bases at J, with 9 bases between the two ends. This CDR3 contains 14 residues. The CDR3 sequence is CASSQAGTDNEQFF. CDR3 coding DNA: TGTGCCAGCAGCCAAGCGGGTACGGACAATGAGCAGTTCTTC.

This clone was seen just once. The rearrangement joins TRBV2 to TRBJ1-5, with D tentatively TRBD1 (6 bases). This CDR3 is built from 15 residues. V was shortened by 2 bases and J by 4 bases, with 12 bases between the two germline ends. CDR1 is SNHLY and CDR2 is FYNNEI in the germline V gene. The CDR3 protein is CASSETGGANQPQHF. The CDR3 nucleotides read TGTGCCAGCAGTGAAACTGGGGGGGCAAATCAGCCCCAGCATTTT.

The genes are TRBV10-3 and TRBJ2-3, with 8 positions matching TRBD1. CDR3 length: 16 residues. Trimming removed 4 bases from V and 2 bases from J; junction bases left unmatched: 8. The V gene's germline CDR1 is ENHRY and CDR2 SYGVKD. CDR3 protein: CAISGQTGGYTDTQYF. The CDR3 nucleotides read TGTGCCATCAGTGGGCAAACAGGGGGTTACACAGATACGCAGTATTTT.